These T cell receptor beta chains were read from a single sample in a study of T-cell memory formation after mild COVID-19. MiXCR, run by TCRdb on the 5' RACE reads, gives a single entry per CDR3 protein. Of 300,000 to 400,000 distinct CDR3 sequences listed, around a fifth are singletons. The sample comprised PBMCs or a T cell subset sorted from them (not recorded which). These receptors originate from an adult woman who had mild COVID-19 (a few samples of this study predate the infection). Cell type and time point are not known. Both conserved end residues are part of each CDR3. Each record gives: J gene, V gene, clone size, D gene, CDR3 protein, CDR3 DNA. The D gene is left open where the match is weak. Clone size is not always given. Where it is, it says once, few, many or a class for expanded clones.

TRBJ2-5,TRBV2,-,TRBD2,CASSGPKTETSIQETQYF,TGTGCCAGCAGTGGTCCTAAAACCGAGACTAGCATACAAGAGACCCAGTACTTC
TRBJ2-1,TRBV27,few,-,CASRQRSGLEQFF,TGTGCCAGCCGTCAAAGGTCGGGGCTTGAGCAGTTCTTC
TRBJ2-7,TRBV9,few,TRBD2,CASSVEGTSYEQYF,TGTGCCAGCAGCGTAGAGGGGACTAGCTACGAGCAGTACTTC
TRBJ2-3,TRBV4-2,-,TRBD1,CASSQDVKQGKTDTQYF,TGTGCCAGCAGCCAAGATGTAAAACAGGGGAAGACAGATACGCAGTATTTT
TRBJ2-5,TRBV4-2,few,-,CASSQDRARGETQYF,TGTGCCAGCAGCCAAGATCGGGCGAGGGGAGAGACCCAGTACTTC
TRBJ2-7,TRBV9,-,TRBD2,CASSVELAGLYEQYF,TGTGCCAGCAGCGTAGAACTAGCGGGTCTCTACGAGCAGTACTTC
TRBJ2-1,TRBV5-4,once,-,CASSVGARNEQFF,TGTGCCAGCAGCGTGGGGGCACGGAATGAGCAGTTCTTC
TRBJ2-5,TRBV9,few,TRBD1,CASSVGTGGVETQYF,TGTGCCAGCAGCGTAGGGACAGGGGGCGTAGAGACCCAGTACTTC
TRBJ2-7,TRBV5-1,-,TRBD2,CASSLAAGGVRSYEQYF,TGCGCCAGCAGCTTGGCGGCGGGGGGCGTTCGATCCTACGAGCAGTACTTC
TRBJ2-2,TRBV6-5,-,-,CASSVHQNTGELFF,TGTGCCAGCAGTGTGCACCAGAACACCGGGGAGCTGTTTTTT
TRBJ1-5,TRBV18,few,-,CASSPPGRSPNQPQHF,TGTGCCAGCTCACCCCCGGGGAGAAGTCCCAATCAGCCCCAGCATTTT
TRBJ1-6,TRBV12-3/TRBV12-4,-,-,CASSFRGNNSPLHF,TGTGCCAGCAGTTTCCGGGGGAATAATTCACCCCTCCACTTT
TRBJ2-7,TRBV2,few,TRBD1,CASSPGTEIYEQYF,TGTGCCAGCAGTCCCGGGACAGAGATCTACGAGCAGTACTTC
TRBJ2-5,TRBV9,-,-,CASSVGTSGTGGETQYF,TGTGCCAGCAGCGTAGGGACTAGCGGGACAGGGGGAGAGACCCAGTACTTC
TRBJ2-5,TRBV10-2,few,TRBD1,CASGGQGLGTQYF,TGCGCCAGCGGCGGACAGGGTTTAGGGACCCAGTACTTC
TRBJ2-7,TRBV12-3/TRBV12-4,-,TRBD2,CASSPGRGFVHYEQYF,TGTGCCAGCAGCCCTGGGCGGGGGTTTGTTCACTACGAGCAGTACTTC
TRBJ2-7,TRBV5-1,few,-,CASSPLRDTGGRYEQYF,TGCGCCAGCAGCCCACTGAGGGACACAGGAGGGAGGTACGAGCAGTACTTC
TRBJ2-3,TRBV15,few,-,CATSRVTSTDTQYF,TGTGCCACCAGCAGAGTTACTAGCACAGATACGCAGTATTTT
TRBJ2-3,TRBV5-1,-,-,CASSLGFPDTQYF,TGCGCCAGCAGCTTGGGGTTCCCAGATACGCAGTATTTT
TRBJ2-1,TRBV9,-,-,CASSVTEGLIDEQFF,TGTGCCAGCAGCGTGACGGAGGGCCTTATAGATGAGCAGTTCTTC
TRBJ2-3,TRBV6-2/TRBV6-3,-,TRBD1,CASRKTGGASTDTQYF,TGTGCCAGCAGAAAAACAGGGGGCGCCAGCACAGATACGCAGTATTTT
TRBJ1-5,TRBV6-5,-,TRBD1,CASSSTGDNQPQHF,TGTGCCAGCAGTTCGACAGGGGACAATCAGCCCCAGCATTTT
TRBJ2-7,TRBV20-1,-,-,CSAMTASYEQYF,TGCAGTGCTATGACCGCCTCCTACGAGCAGTACTTC
TRBJ2-7,TRBV19,few,TRBD2,CASSFALADFYEQYF,TGTGCCAGTAGTTTCGCTCTAGCGGATTTCTACGAGCAGTACTTC
TRBJ1-2,TRBV6-1,-,-,CASRTGTNYGYTF,TGTGCCAGCAGAACCGGGACTAACTATGGCTACACCTTC
TRBJ2-3,TRBV19,-,-,CASSDLSPTSWDTQYF,TGTGCCAGTAGCGACCTCAGCCCGACTAGTTGGGATACGCAGTATTTT
TRBJ1-1,TRBV7-2,many,-,CASSLGTLNTEAFF,TGTGCCAGCAGCTTAGGGACCCTGAACACTGAAGCTTTCTTT
TRBJ2-2,TRBV3-1,many,TRBD2,CASSPTSALAGELFF,TGTGCCAGCAGCCCGACTAGCGCCCTTGCCGGGGAGCTGTTTTTT
TRBJ2-7,TRBV7-9,-,TRBD2,CASSLSLAGDSYEQYF,TGTGCCAGCAGCTTATCCCTAGCGGGGGACTCCTACGAGCAGTACTTC
TRBJ2-3,TRBV29-1,few,-,CSVQPGSDTQYF,TGCAGCGTTCAGCCCGGTTCGGATACGCAGTATTTT
TRBJ2-1,TRBV20-1,-,TRBD2,CSARVAGWYVTYNEQFF,TGCAGTGCTAGGGTAGCGGGGTGGTACGTTACCTACAATGAGCAGTTCTTC
TRBJ1-2,TRBV4-3,-,-,CASSQSLRGYGYTF,TGCGCCAGCAGCCAATCGCTTCGGGGGTATGGCTACACCTTC
TRBJ1-2,TRBV27,-,-,CASSFSGNGYTF,TGTGCCAGCAGTTTTTCGGGGAACGGCTACACCTTC
TRBJ2-1,TRBV5-4,-,TRBD2,CASSTGLGAAEQFF,TGTGCCAGCAGTACGGGACTAGGAGCGGCTGAGCAGTTCTTC
TRBJ2-3,TRBV24-1,-,-,CATSDPGIVTDTQYF,TGTGCCACCAGTGACCCCGGGATTGTCACAGATACGCAGTATTTT
TRBJ2-4,TRBV4-3,few,-,CASSQTGIRENIQYF,TGCGCCAGCAGCCAAACAGGGATCCGGGAAAACATTCAGTACTTC
TRBJ2-1,TRBV7-3,-,TRBD2,CASSLYSGRNEQFF,TGTGCCAGCAGCCTATATAGCGGGAGGAATGAGCAGTTCTTC
TRBJ2-2,TRBV12-3/TRBV12-4,few,-,CASSLPPSVSTGELFF,TGTGCCAGCAGTTTACCCCCTTCTGTAAGCACCGGGGAGCTGTTTTTT
TRBJ2-7,TRBV27,-,-,CASSLMGTTYEQYF,TGTGCCAGCAGTTTAATGGGGACAACCTACGAGCAGTACTTC
TRBJ1-2,TRBV20-1,-,-,CSAFGRDTNYGYTF,TGCAGTGCTTTCGGCCGGGACACTAACTATGGCTACACCTTC
TRBJ1-1,TRBV28,few,-,CASSLMGGNTEAFF,TGTGCCAGCAGTTTAATGGGGGGTAACACTGAAGCTTTCTTT
TRBJ1-2,TRBV2,-,-,CASSVGPANYGYTF,TGTGCCAGCAGTGTGGGCCCAGCTAACTATGGCTACACCTTC